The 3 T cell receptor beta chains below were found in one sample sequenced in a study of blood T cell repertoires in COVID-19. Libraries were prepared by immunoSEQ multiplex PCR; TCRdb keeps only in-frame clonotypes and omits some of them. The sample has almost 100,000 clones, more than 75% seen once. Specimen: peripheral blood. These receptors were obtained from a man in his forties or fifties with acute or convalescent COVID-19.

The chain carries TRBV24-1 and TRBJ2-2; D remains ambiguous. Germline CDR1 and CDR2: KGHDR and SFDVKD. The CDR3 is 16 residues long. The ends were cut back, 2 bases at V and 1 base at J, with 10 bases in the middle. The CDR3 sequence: CATSDSAVGNTGELFF. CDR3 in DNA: TGTGCCACCAGTGATTCGGCGGTGGGGAACACCGGGGAGCTGTTTTTT.

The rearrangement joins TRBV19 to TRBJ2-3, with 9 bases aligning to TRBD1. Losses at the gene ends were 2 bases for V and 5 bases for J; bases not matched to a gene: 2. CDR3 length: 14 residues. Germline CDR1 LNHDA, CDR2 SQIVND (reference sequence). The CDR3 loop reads CASSIRQGGDTQYF. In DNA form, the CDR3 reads TGTGCCAGTAGTATACGACAGGGGGGAGATACGCAGTATTTT.

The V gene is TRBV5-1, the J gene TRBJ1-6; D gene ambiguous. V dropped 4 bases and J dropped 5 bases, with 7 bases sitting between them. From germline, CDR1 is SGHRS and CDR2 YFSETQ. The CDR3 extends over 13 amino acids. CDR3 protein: CASSARDNSPLHF. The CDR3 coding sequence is TGCGCCAGCAGCGCCCGAGATAATTCACCCCTCCACTTT. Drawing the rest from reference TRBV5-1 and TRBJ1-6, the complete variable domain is KAGVTQTPRYLIKTRGQQVTLSCSPISGHRSVSWYQQTPGQGLQFLFEYFSETQRNKGNFPGRFSGRQFSNSRSEMNVSTLELGDSALYLCASSARDNSPLHFGNGTRLTVT.